Listed here is a single TCR beta chain. The data originate from a study of blood T cell dynamics during melanoma immunotherapy. Trimming took 4 bases from V and 3 from J, leaving 15 bases between them. CDR1 SGHRS and CDR2 YFSETQ come from the germline V gene. There are 15 residues in the CDR3. Data came from immunoSEQ multiplex PCR; TCRdb stores just in-frame clones and leaves some out. The sample has more than 14,000 clones, roughly 89% seen once. Time point given: week 3, after first cycle of checkpoint inhibitor. The rearrangement links TRBV5-1 to TRBJ2-3; tentatively, D is TRBD1 (6 bases). Specimen: blood, collected from a patient treated with checkpoint blockade. The clonotype comes from a human donor with melanoma. CDR3 loop: CASSPPRGETDTQYF. The CDR3 region has the DNA TGCGCCAGCAGCCCCCCCAGGGGCGAGACAGATACGCAGTATTTT.